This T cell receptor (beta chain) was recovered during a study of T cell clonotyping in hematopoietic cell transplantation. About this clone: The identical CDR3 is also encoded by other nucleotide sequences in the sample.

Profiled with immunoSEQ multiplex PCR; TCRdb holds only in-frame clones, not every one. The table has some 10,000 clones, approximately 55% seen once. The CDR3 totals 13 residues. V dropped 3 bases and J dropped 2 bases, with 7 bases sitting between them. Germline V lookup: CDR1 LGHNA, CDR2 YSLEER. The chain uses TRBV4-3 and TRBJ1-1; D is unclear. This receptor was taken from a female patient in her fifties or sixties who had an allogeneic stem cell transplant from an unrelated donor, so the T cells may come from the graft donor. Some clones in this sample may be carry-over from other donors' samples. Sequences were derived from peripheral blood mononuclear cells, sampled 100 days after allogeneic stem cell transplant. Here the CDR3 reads CASSQAGNTEAFF. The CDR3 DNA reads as TGCGCCAGCAGCCAGGCAGGAAACACTGAAGCTTTCTTT.